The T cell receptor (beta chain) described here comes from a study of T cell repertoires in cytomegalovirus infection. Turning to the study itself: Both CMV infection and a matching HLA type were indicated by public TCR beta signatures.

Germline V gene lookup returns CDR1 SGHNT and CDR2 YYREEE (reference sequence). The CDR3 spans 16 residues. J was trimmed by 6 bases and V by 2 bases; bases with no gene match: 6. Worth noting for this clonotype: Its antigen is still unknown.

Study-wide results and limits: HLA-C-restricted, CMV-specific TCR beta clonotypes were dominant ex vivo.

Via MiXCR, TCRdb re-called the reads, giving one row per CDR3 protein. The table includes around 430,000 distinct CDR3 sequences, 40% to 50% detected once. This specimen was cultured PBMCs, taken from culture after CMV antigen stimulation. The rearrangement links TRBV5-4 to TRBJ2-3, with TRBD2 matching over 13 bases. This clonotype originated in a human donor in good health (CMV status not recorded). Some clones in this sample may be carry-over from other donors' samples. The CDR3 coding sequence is TGTGCCAGCAGCTTCAAACTAGCGGGGGGGCCTGATACGCAGTATTTT. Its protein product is CASSFKLAGGPDTQYF.